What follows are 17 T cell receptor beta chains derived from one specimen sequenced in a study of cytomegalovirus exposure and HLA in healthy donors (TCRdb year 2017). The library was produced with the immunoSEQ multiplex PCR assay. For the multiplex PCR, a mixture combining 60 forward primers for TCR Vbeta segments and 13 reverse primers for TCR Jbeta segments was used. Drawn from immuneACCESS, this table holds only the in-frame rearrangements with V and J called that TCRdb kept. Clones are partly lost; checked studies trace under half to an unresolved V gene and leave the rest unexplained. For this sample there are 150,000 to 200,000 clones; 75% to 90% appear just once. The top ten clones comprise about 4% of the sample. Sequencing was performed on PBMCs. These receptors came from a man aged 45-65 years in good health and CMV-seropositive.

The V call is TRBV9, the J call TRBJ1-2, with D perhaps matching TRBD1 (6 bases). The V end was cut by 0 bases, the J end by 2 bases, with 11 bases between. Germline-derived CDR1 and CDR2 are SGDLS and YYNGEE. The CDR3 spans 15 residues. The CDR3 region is CASSVGSGVNYGYTF. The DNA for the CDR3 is TGTGCCAGCAGCGTAGGCTCAGGGGTAAACTATGGCTACACCTTC. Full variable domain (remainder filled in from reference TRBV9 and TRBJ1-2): DSGVTQTPKHLITATGQRVTLRCSPRSGDLSVYWYQQSLDQGLQFLIQYYNGEERAKGNILERFSAQQFPDLHSELNLSSLELGDSALYFCASSVGSGVNYGYTFGSGTRLTVV.

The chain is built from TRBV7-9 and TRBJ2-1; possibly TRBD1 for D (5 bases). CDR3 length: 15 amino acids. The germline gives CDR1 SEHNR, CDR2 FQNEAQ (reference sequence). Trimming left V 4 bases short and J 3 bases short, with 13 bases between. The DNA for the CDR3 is TGTGCCAGCAGCTATCCCGCTGACAGCTACAATGAGCAGTTCTTC. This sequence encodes CASSYPADSYNEQFF.

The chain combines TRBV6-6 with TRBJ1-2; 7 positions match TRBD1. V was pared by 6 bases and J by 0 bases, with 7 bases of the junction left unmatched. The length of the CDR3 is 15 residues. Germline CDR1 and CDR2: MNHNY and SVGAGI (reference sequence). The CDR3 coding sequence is TGTGCCAGCAGGGGGGGACAGAGAACTAACTATGGCTACACCTTC. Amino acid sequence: CASRGGQRTNYGYTF.

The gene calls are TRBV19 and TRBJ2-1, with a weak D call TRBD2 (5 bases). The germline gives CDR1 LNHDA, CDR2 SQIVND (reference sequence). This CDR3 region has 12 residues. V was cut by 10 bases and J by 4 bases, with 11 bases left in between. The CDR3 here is CATGERYNEQFF. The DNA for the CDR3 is TGTGCCACCGGGGAGCGGTACAATGAGCAGTTCTTC.

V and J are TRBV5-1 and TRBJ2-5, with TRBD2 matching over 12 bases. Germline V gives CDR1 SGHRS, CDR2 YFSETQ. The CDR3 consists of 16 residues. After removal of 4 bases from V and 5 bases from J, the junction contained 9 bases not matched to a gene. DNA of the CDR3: TGCGCCAGCAGCCCCAAGCTCGGACTAGCGGGGGAGACCCAGTACTTC. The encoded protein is CASSPKLGLAGETQYF.

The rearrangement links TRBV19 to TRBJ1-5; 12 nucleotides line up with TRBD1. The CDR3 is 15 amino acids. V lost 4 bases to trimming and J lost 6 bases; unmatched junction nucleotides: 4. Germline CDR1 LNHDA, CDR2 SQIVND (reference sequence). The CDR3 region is CASSKGQGAGQPQHF. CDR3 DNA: TGTGCCAGTAGTAAGGGACAGGGGGCGGGTCAGCCCCAGCATTTT.

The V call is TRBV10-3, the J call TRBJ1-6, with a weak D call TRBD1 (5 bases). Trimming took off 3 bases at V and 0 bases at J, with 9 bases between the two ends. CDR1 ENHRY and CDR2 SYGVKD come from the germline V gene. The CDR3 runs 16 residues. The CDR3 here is CAISDREVSYNSPLHF. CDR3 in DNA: TGTGCCATCAGTGACAGGGAAGTCTCCTATAATTCACCCCTCCACTTT.

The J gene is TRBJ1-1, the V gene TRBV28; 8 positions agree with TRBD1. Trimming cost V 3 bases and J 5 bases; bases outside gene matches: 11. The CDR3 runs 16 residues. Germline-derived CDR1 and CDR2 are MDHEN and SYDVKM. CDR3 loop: CASSLRQGAARTEAFF. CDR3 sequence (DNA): TGTGCCAGCAGTTTGCGGCAGGGGGCGGCGAGGACTGAAGCTTTCTTT.

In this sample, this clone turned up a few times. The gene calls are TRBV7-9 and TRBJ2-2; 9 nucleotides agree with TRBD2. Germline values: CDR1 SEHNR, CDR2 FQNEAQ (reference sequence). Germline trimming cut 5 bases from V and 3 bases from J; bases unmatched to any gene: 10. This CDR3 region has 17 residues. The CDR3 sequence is CASSARAGGPHTGELFF. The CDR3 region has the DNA TGTGCCAGCAGCGCAAGGGCGGGAGGGCCCCACACCGGGGAGCTGTTTTTT.

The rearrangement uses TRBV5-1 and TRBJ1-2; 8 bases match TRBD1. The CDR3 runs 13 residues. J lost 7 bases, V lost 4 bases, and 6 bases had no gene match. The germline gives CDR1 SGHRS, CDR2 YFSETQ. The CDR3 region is CASSGGQVRGYTF. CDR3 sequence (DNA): TGCGCCAGCAGCGGGGGACAGGTTCGTGGCTACACCTTC.

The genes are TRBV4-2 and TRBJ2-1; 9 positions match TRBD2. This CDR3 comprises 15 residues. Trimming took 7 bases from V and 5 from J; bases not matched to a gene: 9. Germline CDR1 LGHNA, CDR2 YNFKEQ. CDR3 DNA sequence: TGTGCCAGCACCCCTCTAGCGGGATCCCACAATGAGCAGTTCTTC. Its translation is CASTPLAGSHNEQFF.

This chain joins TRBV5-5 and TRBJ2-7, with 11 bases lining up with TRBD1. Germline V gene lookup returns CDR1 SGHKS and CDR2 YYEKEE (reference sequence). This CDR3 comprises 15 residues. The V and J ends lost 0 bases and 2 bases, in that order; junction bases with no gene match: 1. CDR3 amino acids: CASSLVGQGAYEQYF. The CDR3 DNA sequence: TGTGCCAGCAGCTTGGTGGGACAGGGGGCCTACGAGCAGTACTTC.

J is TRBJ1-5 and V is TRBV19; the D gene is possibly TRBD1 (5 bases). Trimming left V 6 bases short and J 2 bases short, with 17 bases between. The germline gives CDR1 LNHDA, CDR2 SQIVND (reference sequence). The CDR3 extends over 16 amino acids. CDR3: CASRDDLGAGNQPQHF. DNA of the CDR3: TGTGCCAGTAGGGACGACCTAGGGGCGGGCAATCAGCCCCAGCATTTT.

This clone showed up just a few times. CDR3 amino acids: CASREDGSDTSPLHF. The DNA of the CDR3 is TGTGCCAGCAGGGAGGACGGATCCGATACTTCACCCCTCCACTTT. V and J are TRBV28 and TRBJ1-6; D unclear. Germline CDR1 is MDHEN and CDR2 is SYDVKM. V lost 6 bases and J lost 9, with 18 bases in between. CDR3 size: 15 residues.

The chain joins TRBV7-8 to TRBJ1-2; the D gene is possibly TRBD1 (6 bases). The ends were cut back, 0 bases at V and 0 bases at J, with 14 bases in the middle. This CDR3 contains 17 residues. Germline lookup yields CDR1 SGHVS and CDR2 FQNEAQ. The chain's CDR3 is CASSLAGQQLANYGYTF. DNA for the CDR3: TGTGCCAGCAGCTTAGCGGGACAACAGCTCGCTAACTATGGCTACACCTTC.

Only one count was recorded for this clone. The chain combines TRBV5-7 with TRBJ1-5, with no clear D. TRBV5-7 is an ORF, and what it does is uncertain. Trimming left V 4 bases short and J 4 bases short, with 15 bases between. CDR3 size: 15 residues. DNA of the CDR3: TGTGCCAGCAGCAACGGAATATACGGGAATCAGCCCCAGCATTTT. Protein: CASSNGIYGNQPQHF.

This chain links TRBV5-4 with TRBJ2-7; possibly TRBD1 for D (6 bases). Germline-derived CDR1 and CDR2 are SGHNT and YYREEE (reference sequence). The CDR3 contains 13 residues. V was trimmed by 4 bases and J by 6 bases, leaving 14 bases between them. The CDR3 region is CASSTDRFGEQYF. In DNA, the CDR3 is TGTGCCAGCAGCACAGACAGGTTCGGCGAGCAGTACTTC. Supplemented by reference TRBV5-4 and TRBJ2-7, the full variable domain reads ETGVTQSPTHLIKTRGQQVTLRCSSQSGHNTVSWYQQALGQGPQFIFQYYREEENGRGNFPPRFSGLQFPNYSSELNVNALELDDSALYLCASSTDRFGEQYFGPGTRLTVT.